Listed below are T cell receptor beta chains from one sample, sequenced in a study of shared clonotypes between healthy human individuals. Method: immunoSEQ multiplex PCR; TCRdb's copy keeps in-frame clones and lacks some. The sample includes about 820,000 clones, roughly 92% seen only once; the top ten take around 24%. Sequenced input: naive CD8+ T cells sorted from blood. The receptors here all came from a man aged 25-40 years in good health. The CDR3 runs from the conserved cysteine through the conserved F or W. D genes are given only for firm matches. Size is omitted from some rows. Given values are once, few, many or a class for expanded clones.

v_call	j_call	clone_size	d_call	cdr3_nt	cdr3_aa
TRBV4-2	TRBJ2-1	-	TRBD2	TGTGCCAGCAGCCAACAAACTAGCGGAGCATACAATGAGCAGTTCTTC	CASSQQTSGAYNEQFF
TRBV4-1	TRBJ2-7	-	TRBD1	TGCGCCAGCAGCCGCCCGGGACAGGGGGCCTACGAGCAGTACTTC	CASSRPGQGAYEQYF
TRBV19	TRBJ2-5	-	-	TGTGCCAGTAGACCTCTTGAGGGGGAGACCCAGTACTTC	CASRPLEGETQYF
TRBV11-2	TRBJ2-7	-	-	TGTGCCAGCTCAGCAGGACTATACTACGAGCAGTACTTC	CASSAGLYYEQYF
TRBV7-9	TRBJ2-2	once	-	TGTGCCAGCAGCTTCCGTGGGACTCGGGGAAACACCGGGGAGCTGTTTTTT	CASSFRGTRGNTGELFF
TRBV4-1	TRBJ2-2	-	-	TGCGCCAGCAGCCAAATGATTAGATCCGGATCGGTCACCGGGGAGCTGTTTTTT	CASSQMIRSGSVTGELFF
TRBV13	TRBJ2-7	-	TRBD2	TGTGCCAGCAGCTCTTGGATACCCGGGACTAGCGGGCCCGCCCCTATCTACGAGCAGTACTTC	CASSSWIPGTSGPAPIYEQYF
TRBV10-1	TRBJ2-5	-	-	TGCGCCAGCACGCCGATGCCATACCCACAAGAGACCCAGTACTTC	CASTPMPYPQETQYF
TRBV20-1	TRBJ2-7	-	-	TGCAGTGCTATACCCTCCTACGAGCAGTACTTC	CSAIPSYEQYF
TRBV10-1	TRBJ2-5	-	-	TGCGCCAGCAGTGGGGACCTGACAGGTGAAGCTCAAGAGACCCAGTACTTC	CASSGDLTGEAQETQYF
TRBV27	TRBJ2-7	-	TRBD2	TGTGCCAGCAGTTTATCGGCTAGCGGGAGCATGTTGTACGAGCAGTACTTC	CASSLSASGSMLYEQYF
TRBV5-6	TRBJ1-4	-	-	TGTGCCAGCAGCTTGGTGCGGGTCGGTACTGAAAAACTGTTTTTT	CASSLVRVGTEKLFF
TRBV27	TRBJ2-7	-	TRBD1	TGTGCCAGCAGTAAGGGACAGGCCTACGAGCAGTACTTC	CASSKGQAYEQYF
TRBV25-1	TRBJ2-7	-	-	TGTGCCAGCAGTGAGCTCTTGGGATCCGCAACCTACGAGCAGTACTTC	CASSELLGSATYEQYF
TRBV28	TRBJ2-7	-	-	TGTGCCAGCAGTTTACCGGGACTCCATACCTACGAGCAGTACTTC	CASSLPGLHTYEQYF
TRBV6-1	TRBJ2-7	-	TRBD2	TGTGCCAGCAGCGTTAGCGGGAGCGGCTACGAGCAGTACTTC	CASSVSGSGYEQYF
TRBV27	TRBJ2-7	-	-	TGTGCCAGCAGTTTCAGCCTAGCTTATTACGAGCAGTACTTC	CASSFSLAYYEQYF
TRBV7-9	TRBJ2-7	-	-	TGTGCCAGCAGCTTAGGGATAGGGGCGAAATACGAGCAGTACTTC	CASSLGIGAKYEQYF
TRBV2	TRBJ2-6	-	-	TGTGCCGCTTCAGGGACCCCTGGGGCCAACGTCCTGACTTTC	CAASGTPGANVLTF
TRBV27	TRBJ2-1	-	TRBD1	TGTGCCAGTACAGACAGGGAAGCCTACAATGAGCAGTTCTTC	CASTDREAYNEQFF
TRBV7-9	TRBJ2-1	-	TRBD1	TGTGCCAGCAGCTTAGAAACCCGGACAGGGTTCTACAATGAGCAGTTCTTC	CASSLETRTGFYNEQFF
TRBV7-9	TRBJ2-1	-	TRBD2	TGTGCCAGCAGCATGCCGGGACTAGCGGGAGGGAATAATGAGCAGTTCTTC	CASSMPGLAGGNNEQFF
TRBV28	TRBJ2-7	-	TRBD1	TGTGCCAGCAGTTTCACAGGGGGAGCCAACCACGAGCAGTACTTC	CASSFTGGANHEQYF
TRBV7-6	TRBJ2-3	-	-	TGTGCCAGCAGCGGGCGAGGAACAGATACGCAGTATTTT	CASSGRGTDTQYF
TRBV11-2	TRBJ1-1	-	-	TGTGCCAGCAGCGTAACTGAGACAGCTTTCTTT	CASSVTETAFF
TRBV7-2	TRBJ2-7	-	-	TGTGCCAGCAGCTTACCACGGGACTCTTCGGCATCCTACGAGCAGTACTTC	CASSLPRDSSASYEQYF
TRBV28	TRBJ2-1	-	TRBD1	TGTGCCAGCACCATGACAGGGGGGAATGAGCAGTTCTTC	CASTMTGGNEQFF
TRBV6-1	TRBJ1-4	-	-	TGTGCCAGCAGTGACAGGGGAACTAATGAAAAACTGTTTTTT	CASSDRGTNEKLFF
TRBV7-2	TRBJ1-4	-	-	TGTGCCAGCAGCCGGACGCCCTTCCTCGCGACTAATGAAAAACTGTTTTTT	CASSRTPFLATNEKLFF
TRBV27	TRBJ2-1	-	TRBD1	TGTGCCAGCAGTCCCTCCGCGACAGGGGGTTACAATGAGCAGTTCTTC	CASSPSATGGYNEQFF
TRBV14	TRBJ2-3	-	TRBD2	TGTGCCAGCAGCCTCCCGAGGACTAGTCAGACAACCACAGATACGCAGTATTTT	CASSLPRTSQTTTDTQYF
TRBV6-1	TRBJ1-2	-	-	TGTGCCAGCAGTGAAGGGACAAGCTTTAACTATGGCTACACCTTC	CASSEGTSFNYGYTF
TRBV5-1	TRBJ2-7	-	-	TGCGCCAGCAGCTTGAGTGACAACGAGCAGTACTTC	CASSLSDNEQYF
TRBV27	TRBJ1-4	-	-	TGTGCCAGCAAAGGGACGGCTCTGAGGGAAAAACTGTTTTTT	CASKGTALREKLFF
TRBV4-1	TRBJ2-1	-	TRBD2	TGCGCCAGCAGCCAATGGGGTAGCGGGGACAATGAGCAGTTCTTC	CASSQWGSGDNEQFF
TRBV20-1	TRBJ2-1	-	-	TGCAGCTACCTCCACAATGAGCAGTTCTTC	CSYLHNEQFF
TRBV5-6	TRBJ2-1	-	TRBD2	TGTGCCAGCAGTTCTCCCATTAGCGGGGCCTCCTACAATGAGCAGTTCTTC	CASSSPISGASYNEQFF
TRBV7-8	TRBJ2-7	-	-	TGTGCCAGCAGCTTAGAGGTCCGGTCCGAGCAGTACTTC	CASSLEVRSEQYF
TRBV7-3	TRBJ2-1	-	TRBD1	TGTGCCAGCAGCTTAGAGGGATACAGGGGTAATGAGCAGTTCTTC	CASSLEGYRGNEQFF
TRBV7-2	TRBJ2-3	-	-	TGTGCCAGCAACCCCTCCGAGGGTACAGATACGCAGTATTTT	CASNPSEGTDTQYF
TRBV13	TRBJ2-7	-	TRBD1	TGTGCCAGCAGCCGTGGGGACAGATCCTCCTACGAGCAGTACTTC	CASSRGDRSSYEQYF
TRBV15	TRBJ2-7	few	TRBD1	TGTGCCACCAGCAGAGATACAGGGGCCGACTCCTACGAGCAGTACTTC	CATSRDTGADSYEQYF
TRBV6-6	TRBJ2-7	once	-	-	CASSSSESSYEQYF
TRBV2	TRBJ2-7	-	-	TGTGCCAGCAGTGGGGAACCAAGCTCCTACGAGCAGTACTTC	CASSGEPSSYEQYF
TRBV10-3	TRBJ2-7	-	TRBD1	TGTGCCATCAGTGAGACCGACAGGGAATACGAGCAGTACTTC	CAISETDREYEQYF
TRBV6-6	TRBJ2-3	-	-	TGTGCCAGCAGTTATTCCAGGGAAATGGGCACAGATACGCAGTATTTT	CASSYSREMGTDTQYF
TRBV7-2	TRBJ1-5	-	-	TGTGCCAGCAGCAGGGGCTTAATAGCTCAGCCCCAGCATTTT	CASSRGLIAQPQHF
TRBV6-5	TRBJ2-3	once	-	TGTGCCAGCAGTCCCCGTGGGTCAGATACGCAGTATTTT	CASSPRGSDTQYF
TRBV29-1	TRBJ2-7	-	-	TGCAGCGTTGAATCGGAGGGCCCCCACGAGCAGTACTTC	CSVESEGPHEQYF